The 14 T cell receptor beta chains presented below share a single source sample, sequenced in a study of shared clonotypes between healthy human individuals. The table came from immunoSEQ multiplex PCR; TCRdb's copy has only in-frame clones and leaves some out. The table has about 690,000 clones, around 90% seen once; the top ten hold 34%. Material for sequencing was memory CD8+ T cells from PBMCs. Specified subset: CD45RO+ cells pooled with CCR7-negative TemRA cells. These receptors were obtained from a man between 18 and 35 years old in good health. Some clones in this sample may be carry-over from other donors' samples.

The V call is TRBV18, the J call TRBJ2-2; D call uncertain. Germline CDR1 KGHSH, CDR2 LQKENI. This CDR3 is built from 15 residues. Trimming cost V 3 bases and J 2 bases, with 10 bases left between them. CDR3 in amino acids: CASSPERINTGELFF. Written as DNA, the CDR3 is TGTGCCAGCTCACCGGAGAGGATAAACACCGGGGAGCTGTTTTTT. Looking up the rest from reference TRBV18 and TRBJ2-2 gives the full variable domain: NAGVMQNPRHLVRRRGQEARLRCSPMKGHSHVYWYRQLPEEGLKFMVYLQKENIIDESGMPKERFSAEFPKEGPSILRIQQVVRGDSAAYFCASSPERINTGELFFGEGSRLTVL.

V usage is TRBV2 and J usage is TRBJ2-1, with D perhaps TRBD2 (6 bases). The CDR3 is 14 residues long. CDR1 and CDR2 from the germline V gene are SNHLY and FYNNEI. Trimming took off 5 bases at V and 6 bases at J, with 14 bases between the two ends. The CDR3 spells CASSLPGAANEQFF. The CDR3 DNA reads as TGTGCCAGCAGTCTCCCGGGAGCGGCCAATGAGCAGTTCTTC. The whole variable domain, remainder taken from reference TRBV2 and TRBJ2-1, is EPEVTQTPSHQVTQMGQEVILRCVPISNHLYFYWYRQILGQKVEFLVSFYNNEISEKSEIFDDQFSVERPDGSNFTLKIRSTKLEDSAMYFCASSLPGAANEQFFGPGTRLTVL.

The chain employs TRBV12-5 and TRBJ2-7, with D tentatively TRBD2 (5 bases). The CDR3 runs to 14 residues. Trimming removed 4 bases from V and 5 bases from J, with 15 bases in between. The germline V gene has CDR1 LGHNT and CDR2 FRNRAP. DNA for the CDR3: TGTGCTAGTGGTTCCCCCCACACGGGGAACGAGCAGTACTTC. It encodes CASGSPHTGNEQYF.

The genes are TRBV5-1 and TRBJ2-7; 7 bases map to TRBD2. The J segment lost 3 bases and the V segment lost 0 bases, leaving 6 bases of the junction unmatched. Germline loops: CDR1 SGHRS, CDR2 YFSETQ. CDR3 length: 15 residues. The CDR3 DNA reads TGCGCCAGCAGCTTGGCGGCTAGCGGATTCTACGAGCAGTACTTC. Its translation: CASSLAASGFYEQYF.

V is TRBV7-6 and J is TRBJ2-7; 10 bases agree with TRBD2. CDR3 length: 15 amino acids. Germline loops: CDR1 SGHVS, CDR2 FNYEAQ. J lost 0 bases, V lost 5 bases, and 4 bases had no gene match. The CDR3: CASSKTSGVSYEQYF. The DNA for the CDR3 is TGTGCCAGCAGCAAAACTAGCGGGGTCTCCTACGAGCAGTACTTC.

The V and J genes are TRBV9 and TRBJ1-2; D is ambiguous. CDR3 length: 15 residues. Trimming took 4 bases from V and 8 from J, leaving 21 bases between them. Germline lookup yields CDR1 SGDLS and CDR2 YYNGEE. The CDR3 loop reads CASSPPGKAHPGYTF. The CDR3 nucleotides read TGTGCCAGCAGCCCCCCGGGCAAGGCTCACCCGGGCTACACCTTC. The complete variable domain, with remaining parts taken from reference TRBV9 and TRBJ1-2, reads DSGVTQTPKHLITATGQRVTLRCSPRSGDLSVYWYQQSLDQGLQFLIQYYNGEERAKGNILERFSAQQFPDLHSELNLSSLELGDSALYFCASSPPGKAHPGYTFGSGTRLTVV.

The chain carries TRBV13 and TRBJ2-7; D unresolved. Germline CDR1 reads PRHDT; CDR2 reads FYEKMQ (reference sequence). With 2 bases removed from V and 0 bases from J, the gap between germline ends came to 8 bases. The CDR3 consists of 14 residues. In nucleotides, the CDR3 is TGTGCCAGCAGCTTAATGAGCGACTCCTACGAGCAGTACTTC. Residues: CASSLMSDSYEQYF. The full variable domain, its missing parts supplied by reference TRBV13 and TRBJ2-7, is AAGVIQSPRHLIKEKRETATLKCYPIPRHDTVYWYQQGPGQDPQFLISFYEKMQSDKGSIPDRFSAQQFSDYHSELNMSSLELGDSALYFCASSLMSDSYEQYFGPGTRLTVT.

The chain joins TRBV5-1 to TRBJ2-4; D remains unclear. The V gene lost 3 bases and the J gene lost 6 bases, with 16 bases spanning the gap. The CDR3 consists of 15 residues. Germline V gives CDR1 SGHRS, CDR2 YFSETQ. DNA of the CDR3: TGCGCCAGCAGCTCAGAACTGGGGATGGGAAACATTCAGTACTTC. Protein: CASSSELGMGNIQYF.

J is TRBJ2-3 and V is TRBV19, with D tentatively TRBD2 (6 bases). Trimming removed 4 bases from V and 2 bases from J, with 13 bases in between. Germline-derived CDR1 and CDR2 are LNHDA and SQIVND (reference sequence). This CDR3 is 15 amino acids long. The CDR3 region is CASSNLGGDTDTQYF. Written as DNA, the CDR3 is TGTGCCAGTAGTAACTTAGGAGGGGACACAGATACGCAGTATTTT.

The V gene is TRBV27, the J gene TRBJ2-7; 11 positions match TRBD1. This CDR3 has 19 residues. The germline gives CDR1 MNHEY, CDR2 SMNVEV (reference sequence). J lost 6 bases, V lost 1 base, and 17 bases had no gene match. The CDR3 loop reads CASSLFIIRTGGIKGEQYF. The CDR3 bases are TGTGCCAGCAGTTTATTCATTATACGGACAGGGGGCATCAAGGGCGAGCAGTACTTC.

This clone was detected a few times. The chain has TRBV15 and TRBJ2-1, with 8 bases aligning to TRBD1. Per germline, CDR1 LNHNV and CDR2 YYDKDF (reference sequence). The CDR3 is 13 residues long. The J segment lost 7 bases and the V segment lost 4 bases, leaving 3 bases of the junction unmatched. The CDR3 DNA reads TGTGCCACCAGCAACAGGGGGGCGAATGAGCAGTTCTTC. It encodes CATSNRGANEQFF.

The chain combines TRBV7-3 with TRBJ2-1, with 11 positions matching TRBD2. With 4 bases clipped from V and 9 bases from J, the junction kept 11 bases outside the gene matches. Germline CDR1 reads SGHTA; CDR2 reads FQGTGA. The CDR3 extends over 16 amino acids. As DNA, the CDR3 is TGTGCCAGCAGCTCCGGTTTTAGCGGGAGGGCTACTGAGCAGTTCTTC. This sequence encodes CASSSGFSGRATEQFF.

There are a few counts of this clone. This rearrangement joins TRBV5-4 to TRBJ2-3; no clear D. The germline gives CDR1 SGHNT, CDR2 YYREEE (reference sequence). V lost 6 bases and J lost 2, with 28 bases in between. The CDR3 is 19 residues long. CDR3 amino acids: CASIPDPWTKVQHTDTQYF. Here the CDR3 DNA reads TGTGCCAGCATCCCGGACCCGTGGACCAAGGTTCAGCACACAGATACGCAGTATTTT.

The V gene is TRBV7-9, the J gene TRBJ2-3, with 7 bases identical to TRBD2. The CDR3 extends over 12 amino acids. V lost 4 bases to trimming and J lost 9 bases; unmatched junction nucleotides: 4. From germline, CDR1 is SEHNR and CDR2 FQNEAQ (reference sequence). This chain's CDR3 is CASSWEGDTQYF. CDR3 sequence (DNA): TGTGCCAGCAGCTGGGAGGGTGACACGCAGTATTTT.